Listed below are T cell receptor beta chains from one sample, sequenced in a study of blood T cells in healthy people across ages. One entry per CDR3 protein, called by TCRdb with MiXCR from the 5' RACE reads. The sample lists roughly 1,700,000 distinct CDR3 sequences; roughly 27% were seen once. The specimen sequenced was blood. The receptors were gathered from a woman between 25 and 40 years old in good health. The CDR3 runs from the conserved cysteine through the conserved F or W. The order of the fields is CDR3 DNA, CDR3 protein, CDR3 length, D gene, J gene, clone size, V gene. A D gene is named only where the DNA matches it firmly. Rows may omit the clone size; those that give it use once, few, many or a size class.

TGTGCCACCAGCAGAGATCGGGGACAGGGGGCGTACGAGCAGTACTTC,CATSRDRGQGAYEQYF,16,TRBD1,TRBJ2-7,many,TRBV15
TGCGCCAGCAGCGACGGGACAGGGGGGAATGAGCAGTTCTTC,CASSDGTGGNEQFF,14,TRBD1,TRBJ2-1,NA,TRBV5-1
TGTGCCAGCACCCGATGTATGGGCAGACAAGAGACCCAGTACTTC,CASTRCMGRQETQYF,15,NA,TRBJ2-5,few,TRBV5-8
TGCGCCAGCAGCAAAGGGGTTGGCTACACCTTC,CASSKGVGYTF,11,NA,TRBJ1-2,many,TRBV4-1
TGTGCCAGCTCACCTCCGGGACTAGCGGGGGAGTACTACAATGAGCAGTTTTTC,CASSPPGLAGEYYNEQFF,18,TRBD2,TRBJ2-1,NA,TRBV18
TGTGCCAGCAGCTCAACCCCGAACACTGAAGCTTTCTTT,CASSSTPNTEAFF,13,NA,TRBJ1-1,few,TRBV5-5
TGTGCCAGCAGTTTCGCGGGCAGCAACGAGCAGTTCTTC,CASSFAGSNEQFF,13,NA,TRBJ2-1,NA,TRBV12-3/TRBV12-4
TGTGCCAGCAGCTTAGTTTCCGGGAGATTGAATGAGCAGTTCTTC,CASSLVSGRLNEQFF,15,NA,TRBJ2-1,NA,TRBV11-3
TGCAGTGCTGTAGATCGGGACACTGAAGCTTTCTTT,CSAVDRDTEAFF,12,NA,TRBJ1-1,NA,TRBV20-1
TGTGCCAGCAGTTCTTTGAAACCTAAACCGGGACAGGCTACCTACGAGCAGTACTTC,CASSSLKPKPGQATYEQYF,19,TRBD1,TRBJ2-7,NA,TRBV28
TGTGCCAGCAGCTCAGGGACAGGGTCCTACATTCAGTACTTC,CASSSGTGSYIQYF,14,TRBD1,TRBJ2-4,NA,TRBV7-2
TGTGCCAGCAGCTTAGGACTAGCGCTATCGGGAGGGGCCAACGTCCTGACTTTC,CASSLGLALSGGANVLTF,18,TRBD2,TRBJ2-6,NA,TRBV7-9
TGTGCCAGCAGCGTTGGGGACTACGGGGCCTACGAGCAGTACTTC,CASSVGDYGAYEQYF,15,TRBD2,TRBJ2-7,few,TRBV9
TGCGCCAGCAGCTTGGAGCCTAGCGGGAGTATGGGTGAGCAGTTCTTC,CASSLEPSGSMGEQFF,16,TRBD2,TRBJ2-1,NA,TRBV5-1
TGTGCCAGCAGTGGCAGATTGAACACTGAAGCTTTCTTT,CASSGRLNTEAFF,13,NA,TRBJ1-1,many,TRBV25-1
TGCAGTGTTCGACAGGGAACCCCTGAAGCTTTCTTT,CSVRQGTPEAFF,12,TRBD1,TRBJ1-1,NA,TRBV20-1
TGTGCCAGCAGCTCTCCTATCCTCCCGGTTGACAGGGAAAGGGACGAAAAACTGTTTTTT,CASSSPILPVDRERDEKLFF,20,TRBD1,TRBJ1-4,once,TRBV7-9
TGTGCCAGCAGTACCTATAAAGCCAACAGGGAAACCGGGGAGCTGTTTTTT,CASSTYKANRETGELFF,17,NA,TRBJ2-2,few,TRBV6-2/TRBV6-3
TGCGCCAGCAGCGGTAGGACAGACCGCACAGATACGCAGTATTTT,CASSGRTDRTDTQYF,15,NA,TRBJ2-3,few,TRBV5-1
TGCGCCAGCAGCCCCCGGGACACCCCTGCGCAGTTCTTC,CASSPRDTPAQFF,13,NA,TRBJ2-1,NA,TRBV5-1
TGTGCCAGCAAAACGAGCCCAGGGGGTACGGAGACCCAGTACTTC,CASKTSPGGTETQYF,15,TRBD1,TRBJ2-5,NA,TRBV6-5
TGTGCCACCAGCACCCGGGACAGGGTCGATGAAAAACTGTTTTTT,CATSTRDRVDEKLFF,15,TRBD1,TRBJ1-4,NA,TRBV15
TGTGCCAGCGCGCCTGGAAACGAGCAGTACTTC,CASAPGNEQYF,11,NA,TRBJ2-7,few,TRBV7-9
TGTGCCAGCAGCAAAGTCCGACTAGCGGGTTTCGGGGAGCTGTTTTTT,CASSKVRLAGFGELFF,16,NA,TRBJ2-2,NA,TRBV21-1
TGTGCCAGCAGTAACCCCGGGACTAGCGGAAGGAATGAGCAGTTCTTC,CASSNPGTSGRNEQFF,16,TRBD2,TRBJ2-1,many,TRBV6-5
TGTGCCGGCAGCTGGTCACTAGCGCGCAGCACAGATACGCAGTATTTT,CAGSWSLARSTDTQYF,16,TRBD2,TRBJ2-3,NA,TRBV5-4
TGTGCCAGCAGGGACCGGTGGAATGAAAAACTGTTTTTT,CASRDRWNEKLFF,13,NA,TRBJ1-4,many,TRBV25-1
TGTGCCAGCAGTAAACCGGACAGCACAGATACGCAGTATTTT,CASSKPDSTDTQYF,14,NA,TRBJ2-3,few,TRBV5-5
TGTGCCAGCAGCTTACCTGCCTCCGGAGCTTTCTTT,CASSLPASGAFF,12,NA,TRBJ1-1,NA,TRBV7-9
TGCAGTGCTAGAGATTCCCCGGGGGGCGTTGCTGCCCTCACAGATACGCAGTATTTT,CSARDSPGGVAALTDTQYF,19,NA,TRBJ2-3,NA,TRBV20-1
TGCAGCGTTGAAGATGGCAGGGGGTTAGCCAAAAACATTCAGTACTTC,CSVEDGRGLAKNIQYF,16,TRBD1,TRBJ2-4,many,TRBV29-1
TGCAGTGCTAGAAACAGGGGTGGGAACGAGCAGTACTTC,CSARNRGGNEQYF,13,TRBD1,TRBJ2-7,few,TRBV20-1
TGCAGTGCTAGAGTCGGCGGGACAGTAAGCAATCAGCCCCAGCATTTT,CSARVGGTVSNQPQHF,16,TRBD1,TRBJ1-5,NA,TRBV20-1
TGTGCCAGCAGCTTAGCTGGGATAGCCAAAAACATTCAGTACTTC,CASSLAGIAKNIQYF,15,NA,TRBJ2-4,many,TRBV7-2
TGCGCCAGCAGCCAAATCCAGGGCGTAGGTGGCTACACCTTC,CASSQIQGVGGYTF,14,NA,TRBJ1-2,many,TRBV4-3
TGCGCCAGCAGCTTGGCCGCGGGACAGACTGTAACGGAGCAGTTCTTC,CASSLAAGQTVTEQFF,16,NA,TRBJ2-1,NA,TRBV5-1
TGTGCCAGCAGCCAGCCCCCCCTCGAGGTCACCTTC,CASSQPPLEVTF,12,NA,TRBJ1-2,NA,TRBV12-3/TRBV12-4
TGCAGCTTTGAAGATTTTACAGCGAGCAACTATGGCTACACCTTC,CSFEDFTASNYGYTF,15,NA,TRBJ1-2,NA,TRBV29-1
TGTAGTGCTAGGGCCTCAGGGGACCCCCAAGAGACCCAGTACTTC,CSARASGDPQETQYF,15,NA,TRBJ2-5,few,TRBV20-1
TGCAGCGTCGGGACAGTAGACAATGAGCAGTTCTTC,CSVGTVDNEQFF,12,TRBD1,TRBJ2-1,many,TRBV29-1
TGTGCCAGCAGCCGCGGGGGGGCCAGAGAGACCCAGTACTTC,CASSRGGARETQYF,14,TRBD2,TRBJ2-5,many,TRBV7-9
TGTGCCAGCGGCGTTGGGGTAAAAGAGCAGTTCTTC,CASGVGVKEQFF,12,NA,TRBJ2-1,NA,TRBV12-3/TRBV12-4
TGTGCCACCAGCGGAAGCCGGGACAGGGGTAGAAATGAGCAGTTCTTC,CATSGSRDRGRNEQFF,16,TRBD1,TRBJ2-1,NA,TRBV15
TGTGCCAGCAGACTTGACAGGGGGGTTAGTGAAGCTTTCTTT,CASRLDRGVSEAFF,14,TRBD1,TRBJ1-1,NA,TRBV12-3/TRBV12-4
TGTGCCAGCTCACCTCGGGACGGCGAAAGGGGCTCACCCCTCCACTTT,CASSPRDGERGSPLHF,16,NA,TRBJ1-6,NA,TRBV18
TGTGCCTGGAGTCCAACCACAGGAGATCACACTGAAGCTTTCTTT,CAWSPTTGDHTEAFF,15,NA,TRBJ1-1,NA,TRBV30
TGTGCCAGCAACGGGGGGGGTAGCATCGTCGAGCAGTACTTC,CASNGGGSIVEQYF,14,TRBD2,TRBJ2-7,many,TRBV12-3/TRBV12-4
TGTGCCAGCAGCCGACTAGCGGGAGGGCATGAGCAGTTCTTC,CASSRLAGGHEQFF,14,TRBD2,TRBJ2-1,NA,TRBV3-1
TGTGTCAGCAGTTACGGGAGGGACAGCTACAATGAGCAGTTCTTC,CVSSYGRDSYNEQFF,15,NA,TRBJ2-1,few,TRBV6-2/TRBV6-3
TGTGGCAGCAGCCAAGAGGGAAAGGGTCCCAAAAACATTCAGTACTTC,CGSSQEGKGPKNIQYF,16,NA,TRBJ2-4,NA,TRBV3-1
TGCAGCGTTGTTCAGGGATTTCGAGCTTTCTTT,CSVVQGFRAFF,11,NA,TRBJ1-1,NA,TRBV29-1
TGCGCCAGCAGCTTGGATAGCGGATACATCGATGAGCAGTTCTTC,CASSLDSGYIDEQFF,15,NA,TRBJ2-1,NA,TRBV5-1
TGCAGTGCTGGGGGTAGCATCCCGTTTGAGACCCAGTACTTC,CSAGGSIPFETQYF,14,NA,TRBJ2-5,NA,TRBV20-1